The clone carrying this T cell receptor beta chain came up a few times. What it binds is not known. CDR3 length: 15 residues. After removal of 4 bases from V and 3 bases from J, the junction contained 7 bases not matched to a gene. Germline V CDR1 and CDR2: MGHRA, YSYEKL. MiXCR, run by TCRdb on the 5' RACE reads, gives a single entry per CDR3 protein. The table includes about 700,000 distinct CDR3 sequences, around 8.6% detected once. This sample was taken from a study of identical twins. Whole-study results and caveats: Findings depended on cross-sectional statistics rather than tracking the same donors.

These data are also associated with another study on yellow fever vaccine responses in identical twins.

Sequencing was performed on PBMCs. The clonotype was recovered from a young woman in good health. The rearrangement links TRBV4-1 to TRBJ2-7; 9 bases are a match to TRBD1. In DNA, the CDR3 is TGCGCCAGCAGCCCGGGGACAGGGCAAATCTACGAGCAGTACTTC. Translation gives CASSPGTGQIYEQYF.